Sequencing of this T cell receptor beta chain was carried out in a study of OX40 agonist ivuxolimab in advanced cancers. This clone occurred a few times. Using immunoSEQ multiplex PCR, the repertoire was profiled, and TCRdb retains in-frame clones only, with some absent. The data contain roughly 18,000 clones, 67% of them singletons. The sample in question was CD4+ or CD8+ T cells sorted from blood, obtained in a trial of the OX40 agonist ivuxolimab. The receptor was isolated from an adult with an advanced solid tumor such as melanoma, head and neck, liver or kidney cancer.

The CDR3 sequence: CASSEVEGYNEQFF. The CDR3 DNA reads TGTGCCAGCAGCGAGGTTGAAGGGTACAATGAGCAGTTCTTC. The chain employs TRBV28 and TRBJ2-1; D is ambiguous. V lost 6 bases to trimming and J lost 4 bases, with 13 bases between them. Germline V gene data show CDR1 as MDHEN and CDR2 as SYDVKM. The CDR3 is made up of 14 amino acids. The full variable domain, its missing parts supplied by reference TRBV28 and TRBJ2-1, is DVKVTQSSRYLVKRTGEKVFLECVQDMDHENMFWYRQDPGLGLRLIYFSYDVKMKEKGDIPEGYSVSREKKERFSLILESASTNQTSMYLCASSEVEGYNEQFFGPGTRLTVL.